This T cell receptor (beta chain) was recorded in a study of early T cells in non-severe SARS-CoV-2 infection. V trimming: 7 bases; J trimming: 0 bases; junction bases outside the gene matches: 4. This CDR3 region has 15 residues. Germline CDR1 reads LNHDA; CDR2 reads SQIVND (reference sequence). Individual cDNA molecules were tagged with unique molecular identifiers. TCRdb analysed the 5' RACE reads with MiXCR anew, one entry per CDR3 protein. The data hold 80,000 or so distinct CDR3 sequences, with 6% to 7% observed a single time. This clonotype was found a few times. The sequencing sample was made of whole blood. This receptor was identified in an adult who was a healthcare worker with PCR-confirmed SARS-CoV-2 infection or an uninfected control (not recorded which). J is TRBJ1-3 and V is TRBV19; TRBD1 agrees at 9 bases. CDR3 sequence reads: CASIRTGDSGNTIYF. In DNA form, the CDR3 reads TGTGCCAGTATCCGGACAGGGGACTCTGGAAACACCATATATTTT.